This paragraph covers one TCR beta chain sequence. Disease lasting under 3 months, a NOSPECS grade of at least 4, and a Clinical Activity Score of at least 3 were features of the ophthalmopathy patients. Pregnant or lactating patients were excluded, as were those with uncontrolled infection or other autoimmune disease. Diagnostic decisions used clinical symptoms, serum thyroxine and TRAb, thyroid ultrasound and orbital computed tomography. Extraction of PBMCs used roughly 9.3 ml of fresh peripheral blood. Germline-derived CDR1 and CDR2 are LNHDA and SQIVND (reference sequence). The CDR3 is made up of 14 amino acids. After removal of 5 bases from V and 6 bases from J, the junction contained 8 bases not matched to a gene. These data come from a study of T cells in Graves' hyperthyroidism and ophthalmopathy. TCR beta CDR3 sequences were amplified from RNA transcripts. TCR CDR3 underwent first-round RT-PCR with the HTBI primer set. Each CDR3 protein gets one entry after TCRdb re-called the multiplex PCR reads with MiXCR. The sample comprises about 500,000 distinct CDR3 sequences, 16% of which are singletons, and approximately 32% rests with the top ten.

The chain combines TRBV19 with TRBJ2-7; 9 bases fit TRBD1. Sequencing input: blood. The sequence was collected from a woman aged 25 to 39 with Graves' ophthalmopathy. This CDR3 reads CASSPQGAASEQYF. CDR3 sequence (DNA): TGTGCCAGTAGTCCACAGGGGGCCGCTTCCGAGCAGTACTTC.